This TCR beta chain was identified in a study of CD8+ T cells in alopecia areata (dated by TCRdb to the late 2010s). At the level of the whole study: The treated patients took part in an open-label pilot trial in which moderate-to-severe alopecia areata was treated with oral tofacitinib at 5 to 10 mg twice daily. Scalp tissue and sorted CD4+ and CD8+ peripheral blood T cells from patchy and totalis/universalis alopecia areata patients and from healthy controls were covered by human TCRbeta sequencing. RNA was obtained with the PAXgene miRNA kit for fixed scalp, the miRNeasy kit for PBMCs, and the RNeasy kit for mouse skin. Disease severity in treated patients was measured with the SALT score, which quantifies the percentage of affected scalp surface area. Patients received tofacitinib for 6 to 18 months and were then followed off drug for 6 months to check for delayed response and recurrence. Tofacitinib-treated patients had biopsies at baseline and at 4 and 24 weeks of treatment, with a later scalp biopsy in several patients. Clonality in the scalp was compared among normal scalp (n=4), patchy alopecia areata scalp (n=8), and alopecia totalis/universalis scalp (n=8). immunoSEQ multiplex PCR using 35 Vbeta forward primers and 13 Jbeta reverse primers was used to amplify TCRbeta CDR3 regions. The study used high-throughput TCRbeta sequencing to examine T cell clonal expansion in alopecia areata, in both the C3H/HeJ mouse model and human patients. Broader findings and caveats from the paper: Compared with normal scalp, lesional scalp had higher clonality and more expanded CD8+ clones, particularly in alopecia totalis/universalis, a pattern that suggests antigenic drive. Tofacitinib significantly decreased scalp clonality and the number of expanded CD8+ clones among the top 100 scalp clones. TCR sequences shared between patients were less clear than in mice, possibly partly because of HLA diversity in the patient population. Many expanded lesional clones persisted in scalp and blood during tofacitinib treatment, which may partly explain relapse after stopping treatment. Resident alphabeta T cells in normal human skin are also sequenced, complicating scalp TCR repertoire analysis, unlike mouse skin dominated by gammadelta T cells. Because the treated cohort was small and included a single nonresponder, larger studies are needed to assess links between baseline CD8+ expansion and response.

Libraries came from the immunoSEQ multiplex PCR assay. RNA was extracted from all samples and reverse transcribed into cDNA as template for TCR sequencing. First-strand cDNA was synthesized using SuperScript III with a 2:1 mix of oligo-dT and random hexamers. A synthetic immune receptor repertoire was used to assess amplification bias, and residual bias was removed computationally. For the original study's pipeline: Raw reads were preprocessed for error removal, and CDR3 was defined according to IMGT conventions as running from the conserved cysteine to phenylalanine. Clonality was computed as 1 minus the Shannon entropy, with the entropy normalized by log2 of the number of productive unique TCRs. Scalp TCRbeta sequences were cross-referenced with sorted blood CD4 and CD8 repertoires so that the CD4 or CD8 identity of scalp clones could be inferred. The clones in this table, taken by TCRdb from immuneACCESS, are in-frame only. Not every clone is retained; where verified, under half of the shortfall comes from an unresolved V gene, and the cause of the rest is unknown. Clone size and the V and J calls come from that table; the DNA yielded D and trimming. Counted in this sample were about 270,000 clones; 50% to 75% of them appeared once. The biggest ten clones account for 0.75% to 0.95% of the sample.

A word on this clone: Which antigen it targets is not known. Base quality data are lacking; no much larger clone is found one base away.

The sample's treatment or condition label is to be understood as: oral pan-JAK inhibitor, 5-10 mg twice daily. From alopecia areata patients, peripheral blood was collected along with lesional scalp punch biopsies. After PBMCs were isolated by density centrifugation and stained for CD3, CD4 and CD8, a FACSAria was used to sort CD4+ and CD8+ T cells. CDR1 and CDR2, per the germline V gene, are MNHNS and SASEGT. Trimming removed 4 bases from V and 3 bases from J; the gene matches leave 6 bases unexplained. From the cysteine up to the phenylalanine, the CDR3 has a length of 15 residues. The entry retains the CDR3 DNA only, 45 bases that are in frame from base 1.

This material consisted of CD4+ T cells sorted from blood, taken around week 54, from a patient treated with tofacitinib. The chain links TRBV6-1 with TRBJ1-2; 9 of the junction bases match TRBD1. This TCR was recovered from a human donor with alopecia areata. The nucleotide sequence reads TGTGCCAGCAGTGCTACAGGGGGCTTGCACTATGGCTACACCTTC. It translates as CASSATGGLHYGYTF.